This T cell receptor (beta chain) was sequenced during a study of control samples from healthy donors and cancer patients. CDR3 length equals 16 residues. CDR1 is KGHSH, CDR2 LQKENI, per germline. After removal of 6 bases from V and 0 bases from J, the junction contained 5 bases not matched to a gene. TCRdb's table, derived via immunoSEQ multiplex PCR, lists solely in-frame clones and lacks some. The sample lists roughly 130,000 clones; 75% to 95% were seen once. The clonotype comes from a man between 18 and 29 years old in good health. Material: blood. The chain recombines TRBV18 with TRBJ1-3, with 10 bases aligning to TRBD1. The CDR3, as DNA: TGTGCCAGCTCTTTTGGGACAGGGGCCTCTGGAAACACCATATATTTT. This gives the protein CASSFGTGASGNTIYF.